The subject of this entry is one T cell receptor (beta chain). Its antigen is unknown. On sorted subsets, replicate PCRs used about 200 ng DNA, or 27,000 or so T cell genomes. Repertoires were generated with immunoSEQ multiplex PCR, while TCRdb's copy carries only in-frame clones and drops some. Of about 79,000 clones in the sample, about 65% were seen once. These data belong to a study of shared clonotypes between healthy human individuals. In germline, CDR1 is SQVTM, CDR2 ANQGSEA. This CDR3 has 13 amino acids. With V trimmed by 6 bases and J by 5 bases, 7 bases remained unmatched. Notes on the study in general: Some naive CD4 clonotypes, 4% to 6%, turned up in common across several donors. Memory subsets had estimated richness that was generally smaller than that of naive subsets.

The source of this sequence is a man between 25 and 39 years old in good health. Specimen: memory CD8+ T cells sorted from blood. Subset indicated: CD45RO+ cells pooled with CCR7-negative TemRA cells. The chain recombines TRBV29-1 with TRBJ2-5; TRBD2 matches 9 bases. The CDR3 spells CSVELAGSETQYF. Written as DNA, the CDR3 is TGCAGCGTCGAGCTAGCGGGAAGTGAGACCCAGTACTTC. Combining the CDR3 with reference TRBV29-1 and TRBJ2-5 gives the whole variable domain SAVISQKPSRDICQRGTSLTIQCQVDSQVTMMFWYRQQPGQSLTLIATANQGSEATYESGFVIDKFPISRPNLTFSTLTVSNMSPEDSSIYLCSVELAGSETQYFGPGTRLLVL.